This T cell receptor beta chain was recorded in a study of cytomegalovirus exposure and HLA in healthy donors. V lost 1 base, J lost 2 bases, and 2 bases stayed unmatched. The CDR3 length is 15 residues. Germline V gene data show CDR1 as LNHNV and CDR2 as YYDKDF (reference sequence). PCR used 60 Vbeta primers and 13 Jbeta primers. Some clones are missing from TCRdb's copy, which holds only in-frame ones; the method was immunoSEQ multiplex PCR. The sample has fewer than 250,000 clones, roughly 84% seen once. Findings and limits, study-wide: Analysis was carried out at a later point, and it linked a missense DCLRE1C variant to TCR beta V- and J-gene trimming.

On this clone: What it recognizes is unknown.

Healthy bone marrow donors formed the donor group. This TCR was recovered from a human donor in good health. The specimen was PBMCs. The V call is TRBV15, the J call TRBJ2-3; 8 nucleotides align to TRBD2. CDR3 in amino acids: CATSRGGRTTDTQYF. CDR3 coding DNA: TGTGCCACCAGCAGAGGCGGGAGGACCACAGATACGCAGTATTTT.